The 12 T cell receptor beta chains presented below share a single source sample, sequenced in a study of T cell responses to AZD1222 COVID-19 vaccine. Using immunoSEQ multiplex PCR, the repertoire was profiled, and TCRdb retains in-frame clones only, with some absent. The sample holds some 150,000 clones; about 92% are singletons and the top ten take 1.5% to 2%. Sample: peripheral blood, taken on day 0 of AZD1222 vaccination. These receptors were taken from an adult in good health.

The chain recombines TRBV6-6 with TRBJ1-6; D is possibly TRBD1 (5 bases). CDR3 size: 15 residues. The V end was cut by 2 bases, the J end by 10 bases, with 15 bases between. The germline CDR1 and CDR2 sequences are MNHNY and SVGAGI (reference sequence). The CDR3 nucleotides are TGTGCCAGCAGTTACCAAGAAGGGGACGACTCACCCCTCCACTTT. Translation gives CASSYQEGDDSPLHF.

The rearrangement uses TRBV28 and TRBJ1-1; D is possibly TRBD1 (6 bases). V was cut by 6 bases and J by 0 bases, with 20 bases left in between. Germline CDR1 and CDR2: MDHEN and SYDVKM. CDR3 size: 17 residues. In DNA, the CDR3 is TGTGCCAGCAGATCTTCAGGGGCATACTCTATGAACACTGAAGCTTTCTTT. This sequence encodes CASRSSGAYSMNTEAFF.

J is TRBJ1-1 and V is TRBV5-4, with D unclear. CDR3 length: 14 residues. Deletions cut 3 bases from V and 3 bases from J, with 12 bases between. Looked up from germline, CDR1 is SGHNT and CDR2 is YYREEE (reference sequence). CDR3 loop: CASSSRIADTEAFF. The CDR3, as DNA: TGTGCCAGCAGCTCCCGGATAGCCGACACTGAAGCTTTCTTT.

The genes are TRBV3-1 (or the pseudogene TRBV3-2) and TRBJ1-2; weak D call: TRBD1 (5 bases). Germline loops: CDR1 LGHDT, CDR2 YNNKEL (reference sequence). V was clipped by 2 bases and J by 6 bases, with 7 bases between them. This CDR3 spans 12 amino acids. CDR3 protein: CASSQRGHGYTF. CDR3 sequence (DNA): TGTGCCAGCAGCCAAAGGGGACATGGCTACACCTTC.

The V and J genes are TRBV25-1 and TRBJ1-2, with 7 bases fitting TRBD1. The CDR3 has 14 amino acids. The germline V gene encodes CDR1 MGHDK and CDR2 SYGVNS. Trimming at V came to 2 bases and at J to 7 bases, leaving 7 bases not matched to a gene. The CDR3 reads CASSETGADGGYTF. DNA of the CDR3: TGTGCCAGCAGTGAAACAGGGGCGGACGGTGGCTACACCTTC.

The chain is built from TRBV6-5 and TRBJ2-1, with 9 bases aligning to TRBD2. Trimming removed 10 bases from V and 5 bases from J; junction bases left unmatched: 12. This CDR3 spans 15 amino acids. The germline CDR1 and CDR2 sequences are MNHEY and SVGAGI. DNA for the CDR3: TGTGCCACCGGGGCGCGCGGGAGGGCCGACAATGAGCAGTTCTTC. It is translated as CATGARGRADNEQFF.

The chain carries TRBV4-2 and TRBJ1-5; D ambiguous. From germline, CDR1 is LGHNA and CDR2 YNFKEQ. This CDR3 comprises 16 residues. Trimming cost V 1 base and J 0 bases, with 10 bases left between them. The CDR3 sequence: CASSQGEGLSNQPQHF. Here the CDR3 DNA reads TGTGCCAGCAGCCAAGGGGAAGGACTTAGCAATCAGCCCCAGCATTTT.

The V and J genes are TRBV6-1 and TRBJ2-7; D is unresolved. Germline loops: CDR1 MNHNS, CDR2 SASEGT. The CDR3 has 11 residues. V was pared by 2 bases and J by 2 bases, with 1 base between. The CDR3 sequence: CASSETYEQYF. DNA for the CDR3: TGTGCCAGCAGTGAAACCTACGAGCAGTACTTC.

The genes are TRBV2 and TRBJ2-7; D unresolved. V was cut by 7 bases and J by 1 base, with 11 bases left in between. The CDR3 spans 13 residues. The germline V gene has CDR1 SNHLY and CDR2 FYNNEI. CDR3 loop: CASKRAPSYEQYF. In nucleotides, the CDR3 is TGTGCCAGCAAACGGGCCCCTTCCTACGAGCAGTACTTC.

This clone was counted a single time. The gene calls are TRBV28 and TRBJ2-7, with D tentatively TRBD2 (6 bases). The V end was cut by 2 bases, the J end by 4 bases, with 6 bases between. Germline loops: CDR1 MDHEN, CDR2 SYDVKM. The CDR3 contains 12 residues. The CDR3 DNA follows: TGTGCCAGCAGTTTACGGGGGTACGAGCAGTACTTC. Amino acid sequence: CASSLRGYEQYF.

This rearrangement joins TRBV21-1 to TRBJ1-6; the table names TRBD1, a call not compared with the DNA. TRBV21-1 counts as a pseudogene. CDR3 length: 18 residues. In nucleotides, the CDR3 is TGTGCCAGCAGCGCCCAGGGGGCGGAAACCCCTGCGCATTCACCCCTCCACTTT. Amino acid sequence: CASSAQGAETPAHSPLHF.

This clone was counted a single time. The chain joins TRBV19 to TRBJ1-4, with 9 bases lining up with TRBD1. The junction had 12 bases not matched to a gene; V was cut back by 4 bases and J by 0 bases. The CDR3 has 19 amino acids. The germline gives CDR1 LNHDA, CDR2 SQIVND (reference sequence). The DNA for the CDR3 is TGTGCCAGTAGTACTAACAGGGGGCGAGCTTCCGCAACTAATGAAAAACTGTTTTTT. This codes for CASSTNRGRASATNEKLFF.